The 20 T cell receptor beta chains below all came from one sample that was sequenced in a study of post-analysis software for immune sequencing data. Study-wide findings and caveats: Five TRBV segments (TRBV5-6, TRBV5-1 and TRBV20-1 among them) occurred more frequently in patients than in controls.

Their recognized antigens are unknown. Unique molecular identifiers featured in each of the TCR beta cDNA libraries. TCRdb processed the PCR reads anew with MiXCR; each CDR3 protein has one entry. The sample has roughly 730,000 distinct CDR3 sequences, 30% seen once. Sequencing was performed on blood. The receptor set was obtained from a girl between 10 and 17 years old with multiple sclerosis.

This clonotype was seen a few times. The CDR3 reads CASSSGQNQETQYF. CDR3 bases: TGTGCCAGCAGCTCTGGACAGAACCAAGAGACCCAGTACTTC. The chain carries TRBV11-2 and TRBJ2-5; D is perhaps TRBD1 (6 bases). V was pared by 4 bases and J by 0 bases, with 9 bases between. The germline gives CDR1 SGHAT, CDR2 FQNNGV. The length of the CDR3 is 14 residues.

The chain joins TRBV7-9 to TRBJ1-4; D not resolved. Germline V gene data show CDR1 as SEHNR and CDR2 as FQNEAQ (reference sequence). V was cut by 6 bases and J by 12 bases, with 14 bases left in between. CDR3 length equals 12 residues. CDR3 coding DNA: TGTGCCAGCAGTTACGAGTCCGGGGAACTGTTTTTT. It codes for CASSYESGELFF.

The CDR3 sequence: CASSHQRGAQKTQYF. In nucleotides, the CDR3 is TGTGCCAGCAGCCATCAGCGGGGGGCACAAAAGACCCAGTACTTC. This rearrangement joins TRBV4-2 to TRBJ2-7; 9 bases are a match to TRBD2. The J call may be mistaken, given a closer DNA end match to TRBJ2-5. The CDR3 has 15 amino acids. Germline V gene data show CDR1 as LGHNA and CDR2 as YNFKEQ.

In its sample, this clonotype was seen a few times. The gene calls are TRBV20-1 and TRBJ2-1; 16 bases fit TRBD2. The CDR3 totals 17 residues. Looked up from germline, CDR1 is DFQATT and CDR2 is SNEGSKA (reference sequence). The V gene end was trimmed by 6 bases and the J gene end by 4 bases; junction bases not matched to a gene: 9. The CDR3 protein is CSATPGLAGGWYNEQFF. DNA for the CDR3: TGCAGTGCAACTCCGGGACTAGCGGGAGGGTGGTACAATGAGCAGTTCTTC.

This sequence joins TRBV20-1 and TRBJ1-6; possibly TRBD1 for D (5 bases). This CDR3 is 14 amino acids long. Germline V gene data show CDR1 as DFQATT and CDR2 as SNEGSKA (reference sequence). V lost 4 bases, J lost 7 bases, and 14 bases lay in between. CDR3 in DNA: TGCAGTGCTAACCAGGGACGGGGAAATTCACCCCTCCACTTT. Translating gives CSANQGRGNSPLHF.

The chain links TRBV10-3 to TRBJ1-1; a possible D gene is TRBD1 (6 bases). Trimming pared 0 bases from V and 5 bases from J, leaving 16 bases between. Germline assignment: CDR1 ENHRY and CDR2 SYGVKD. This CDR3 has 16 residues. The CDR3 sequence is CAISESKGGTKTEAFF. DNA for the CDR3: TGTGCCATCAGTGAGTCTAAGGGGGGAACAAAGACTGAAGCTTTCTTT.

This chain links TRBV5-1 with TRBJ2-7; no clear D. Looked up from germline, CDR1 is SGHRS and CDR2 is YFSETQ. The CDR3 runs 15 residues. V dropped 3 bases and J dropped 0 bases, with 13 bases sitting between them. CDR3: CASSSVAISSYEQYF. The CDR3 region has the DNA TGCGCCAGCAGCTCGGTGGCGATTAGCTCCTACGAGCAGTACTTC.

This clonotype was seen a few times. The CDR3 protein is CSVEARQGRSYEQYF. CDR3 coding DNA: TGCAGCGTTGAAGCCCGACAGGGGAGGTCCTACGAGCAGTACTTC. The chain carries TRBV29-1 and TRBJ2-7; 8 bases are a match to TRBD1. V lost 1 base to trimming and J lost 1 base; unmatched junction nucleotides: 6. CDR1 and CDR2 (germline): SQVTM, ANQGSEA. CDR3 length: 15 amino acids.

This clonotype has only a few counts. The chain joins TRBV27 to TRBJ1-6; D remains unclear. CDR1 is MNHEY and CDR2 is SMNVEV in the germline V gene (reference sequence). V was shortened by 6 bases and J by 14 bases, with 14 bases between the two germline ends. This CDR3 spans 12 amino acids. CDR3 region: CASRGTGRALHF. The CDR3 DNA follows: TGTGCCAGCAGGGGAACTGGGAGGGCCCTCCACTTT.

CDR3 in DNA: TGCAGTGCTATCGGACTAGCGGCCATTCCCCGACTCTACGAGCAGTACTTC. Translating it yields CSAIGLAAIPRLYEQYF. This chain joins TRBV20-1 and TRBJ2-5; TRBD2 aligns across 10 bases. TRBJ2-7 explains the end of the DNA better; the J call may be wrong. CDR1 is DFQATT, CDR2 SNEGSKA, per germline (reference sequence). CDR3 length equals 17 residues.

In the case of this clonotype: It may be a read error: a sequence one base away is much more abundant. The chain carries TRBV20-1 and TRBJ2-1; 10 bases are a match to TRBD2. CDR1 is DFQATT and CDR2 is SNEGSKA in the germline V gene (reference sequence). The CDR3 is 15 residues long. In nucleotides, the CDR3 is TGCAGTGCTAGCTCCCTAGCGGGAGCATACAATGTGCAGTTCTTC. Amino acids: CSASSLAGAYNVQFF.

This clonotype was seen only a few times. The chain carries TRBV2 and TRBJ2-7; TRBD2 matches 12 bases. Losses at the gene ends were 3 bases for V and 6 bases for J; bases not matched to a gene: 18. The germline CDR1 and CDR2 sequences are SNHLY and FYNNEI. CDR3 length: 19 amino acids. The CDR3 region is CASSESVASGRARTGEQYF. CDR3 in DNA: TGTGCCAGCAGTGAGTCGGTGGCTAGCGGGAGGGCCCGCACTGGCGAGCAGTACTTC.

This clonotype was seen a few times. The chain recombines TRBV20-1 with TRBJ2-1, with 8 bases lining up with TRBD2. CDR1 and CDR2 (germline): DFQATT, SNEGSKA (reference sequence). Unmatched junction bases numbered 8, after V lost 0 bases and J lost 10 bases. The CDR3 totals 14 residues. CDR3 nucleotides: TGCAGTGCTAGAGAAGCCAGCGGGAGTGAGGAGCAGTTCTTC. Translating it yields CSAREASGSEEQFF.

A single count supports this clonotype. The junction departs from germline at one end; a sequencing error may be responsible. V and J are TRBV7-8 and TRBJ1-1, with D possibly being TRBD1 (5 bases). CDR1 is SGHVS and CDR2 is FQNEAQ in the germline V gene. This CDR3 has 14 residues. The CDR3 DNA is TGTGCCAGCAACTTAAGTCCGGGGGGGACTGAAGCTTTCTTT. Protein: CASNLSPGGTEAFF. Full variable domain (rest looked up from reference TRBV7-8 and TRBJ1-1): GAGVSQSPRYKVAKRGQDVALRCDPISGHVSLFWYQQALGQGPEFLTYFQNEAQLDKSGLPSDRFFAERPEGSVSTLKIQRTQQEDSAVYLCASNLSPGGTEAFFGQGTRLTVV.

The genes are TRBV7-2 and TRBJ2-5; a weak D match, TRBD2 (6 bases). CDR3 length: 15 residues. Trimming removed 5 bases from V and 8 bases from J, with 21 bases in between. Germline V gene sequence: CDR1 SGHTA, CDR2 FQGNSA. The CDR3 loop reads CASSREFRRAGTQYF. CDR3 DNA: TGTGCCAGCAGCCGGGAGTTCCGTCGGGCTGGTACCCAGTACTTC.

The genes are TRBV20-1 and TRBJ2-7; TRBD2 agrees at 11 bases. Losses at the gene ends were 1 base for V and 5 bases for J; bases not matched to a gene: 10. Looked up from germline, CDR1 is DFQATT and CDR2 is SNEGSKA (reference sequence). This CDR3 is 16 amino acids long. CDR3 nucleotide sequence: TGCAGTGCTAGAGGCTTGGGACTAGCGGATCGCAACGAGCAGTACTTC. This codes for CSARGLGLADRNEQYF.

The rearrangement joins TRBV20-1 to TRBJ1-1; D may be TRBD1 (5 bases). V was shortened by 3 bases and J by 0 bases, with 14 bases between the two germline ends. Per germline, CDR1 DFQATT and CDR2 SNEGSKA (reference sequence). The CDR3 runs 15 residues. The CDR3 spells CSASNRPGVNTEAFF. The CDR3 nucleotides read TGCAGTGCTAGTAACAGGCCTGGCGTGAACACTGAAGCTTTCTTT.

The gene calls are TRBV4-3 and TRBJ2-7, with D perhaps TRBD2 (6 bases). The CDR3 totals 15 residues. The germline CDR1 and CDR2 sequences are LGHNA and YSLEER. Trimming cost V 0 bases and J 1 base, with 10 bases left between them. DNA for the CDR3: TGCGCCAGCAGCCAAGATGGTCTAGCGTCCTACGAGCAGTACTTC. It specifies CASSQDGLASYEQYF.

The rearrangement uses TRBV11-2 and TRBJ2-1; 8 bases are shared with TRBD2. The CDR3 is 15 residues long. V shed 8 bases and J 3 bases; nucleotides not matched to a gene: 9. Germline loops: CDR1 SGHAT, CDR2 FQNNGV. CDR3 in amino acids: CASFQRGGNYNEQFF. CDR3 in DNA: TGTGCCAGCTTCCAACGGGGGGGGAACTACAATGAGCAGTTCTTC.

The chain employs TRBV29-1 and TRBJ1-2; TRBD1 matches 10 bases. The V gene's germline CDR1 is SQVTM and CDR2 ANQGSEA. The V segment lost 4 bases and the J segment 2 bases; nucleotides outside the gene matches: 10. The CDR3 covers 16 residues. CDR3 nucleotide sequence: TGCAGCGTTGGGGGTCTGTTGGGACAGGGGAACTATGGCTACACCTTC. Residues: CSVGGLLGQGNYGYTF.